This TCR beta chain was captured by sequencing in a study of Graves' ophthalmopathy and Graves' hyperthyroidism. Study-wide points: At less than 71% sensitivity and roughly 72% specificity, the model predicted progression of the ophthalmopathy.

Researchers took RNA transcripts and amplified TCR beta CDR3 regions from them. After a first-round RT-PCR with HTBI primers, a second-round multiplex PCR was run. TCRdb fed the multiplex PCR reads into MiXCR, producing one record per CDR3 protein. The repertoire holds a few hundred thousand distinct CDR3 sequences, with around 18% as singletons. J was trimmed by 3 bases and V by 0 bases; bases with no gene match: 6. This CDR3 spans 15 amino acids. Germline V gene sequence: CDR1 SGDLS, CDR2 YYNGEE. With regard to this clonotype: Its antigen is as yet unknown.

Sequencing input: peripheral blood. The V call is TRBV9, the J call TRBJ2-7; 7 bases agree with TRBD1. The receptor was isolated from a woman aged 18-30 years with Graves' ophthalmopathy. The CDR3 DNA sequence: TGTGCCAGCAGCGTAGGGACAGGTACGGACTACGAGCAGTACTTC. Translation: CASSVGTGTDYEQYF. The variable domain in full, with the rest retrieved from reference TRBV9 and TRBJ2-7, is DSGVTQTPKHLITATGQRVTLRCSPRSGDLSVYWYQQSLDQGLQFLIQYYNGEERAKGNILERFSAQQFPDLHSELNLSSLELGDSALYFCASSVGTGTDYEQYFGPGTRLTVT.